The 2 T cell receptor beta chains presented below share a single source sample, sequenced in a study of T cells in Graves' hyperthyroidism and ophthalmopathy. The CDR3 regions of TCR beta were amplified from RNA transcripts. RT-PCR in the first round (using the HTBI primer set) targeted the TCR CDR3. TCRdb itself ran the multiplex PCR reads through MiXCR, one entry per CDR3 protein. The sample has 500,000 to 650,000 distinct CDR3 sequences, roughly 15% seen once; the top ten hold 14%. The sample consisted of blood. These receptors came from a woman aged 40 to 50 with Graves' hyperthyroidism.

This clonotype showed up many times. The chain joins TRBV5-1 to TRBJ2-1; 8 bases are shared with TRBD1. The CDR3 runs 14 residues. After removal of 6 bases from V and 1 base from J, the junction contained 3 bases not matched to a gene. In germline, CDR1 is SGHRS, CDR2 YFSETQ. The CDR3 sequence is CASTGQGSYNEQFF. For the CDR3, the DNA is TGCGCCAGCACCGGACAGGGATCCTACAATGAGCAGTTCTTC.

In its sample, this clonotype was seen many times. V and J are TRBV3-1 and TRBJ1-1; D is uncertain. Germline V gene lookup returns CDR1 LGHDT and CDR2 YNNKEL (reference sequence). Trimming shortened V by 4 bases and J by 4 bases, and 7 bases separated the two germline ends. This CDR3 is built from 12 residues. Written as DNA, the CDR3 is TGTGCCAGCAGCCGACGGGGCACTGAAGCTTTCTTT. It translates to CASSRRGTEAFF.